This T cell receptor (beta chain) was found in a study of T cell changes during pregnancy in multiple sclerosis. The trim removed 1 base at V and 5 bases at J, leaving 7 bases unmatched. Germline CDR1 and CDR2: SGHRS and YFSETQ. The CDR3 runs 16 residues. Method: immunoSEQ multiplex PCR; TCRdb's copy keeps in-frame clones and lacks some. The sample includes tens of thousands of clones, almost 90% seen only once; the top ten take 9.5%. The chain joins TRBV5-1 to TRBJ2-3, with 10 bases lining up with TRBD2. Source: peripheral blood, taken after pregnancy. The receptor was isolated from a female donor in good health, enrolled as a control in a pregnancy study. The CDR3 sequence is CASSLTTSGLVDTQYF. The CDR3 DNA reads TGCGCCAGCAGCTTGACGACTAGCGGGTTGGTAGATACGCAGTATTTT.